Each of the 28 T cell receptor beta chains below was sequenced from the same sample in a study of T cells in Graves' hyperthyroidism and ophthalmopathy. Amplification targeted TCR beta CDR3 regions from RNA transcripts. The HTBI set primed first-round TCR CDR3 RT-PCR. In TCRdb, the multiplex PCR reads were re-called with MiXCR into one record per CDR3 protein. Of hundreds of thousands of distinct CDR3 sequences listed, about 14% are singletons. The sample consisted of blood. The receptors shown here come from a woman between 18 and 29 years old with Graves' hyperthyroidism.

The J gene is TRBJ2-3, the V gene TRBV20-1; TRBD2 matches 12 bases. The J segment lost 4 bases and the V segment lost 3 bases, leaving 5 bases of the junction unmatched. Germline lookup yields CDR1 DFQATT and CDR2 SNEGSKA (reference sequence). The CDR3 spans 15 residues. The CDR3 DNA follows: TGCAGTGCTAGGCGACTAGCGGGAGACTCAGATACGCAGTATTTT. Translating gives CSARRLAGDSDTQYF.

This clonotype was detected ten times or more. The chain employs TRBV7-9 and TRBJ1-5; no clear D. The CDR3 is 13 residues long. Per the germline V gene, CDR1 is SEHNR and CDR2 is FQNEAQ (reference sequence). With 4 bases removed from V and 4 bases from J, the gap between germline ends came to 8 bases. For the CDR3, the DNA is TGTGCCAGCAGCTCAGCTCCAAATCAGCCCCAGCATTTT. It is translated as CASSSAPNQPQHF.

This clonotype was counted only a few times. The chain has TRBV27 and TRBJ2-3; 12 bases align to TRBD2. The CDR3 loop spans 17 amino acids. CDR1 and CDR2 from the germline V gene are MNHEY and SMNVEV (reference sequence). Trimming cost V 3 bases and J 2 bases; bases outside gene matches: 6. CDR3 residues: CASSFLRLAGVTDTQYF. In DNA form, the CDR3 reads TGTGCCAGCAGTTTTCTACGACTAGCGGGAGTCACAGATACGCAGTATTTT.

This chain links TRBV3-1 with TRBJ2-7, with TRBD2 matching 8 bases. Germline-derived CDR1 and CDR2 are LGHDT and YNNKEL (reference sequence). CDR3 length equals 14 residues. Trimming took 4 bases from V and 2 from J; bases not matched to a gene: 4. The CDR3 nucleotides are TGTGCCAGCAGCCTAGCGGGGCTCGCCTACGAGCAGTACTTC. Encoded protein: CASSLAGLAYEQYF.

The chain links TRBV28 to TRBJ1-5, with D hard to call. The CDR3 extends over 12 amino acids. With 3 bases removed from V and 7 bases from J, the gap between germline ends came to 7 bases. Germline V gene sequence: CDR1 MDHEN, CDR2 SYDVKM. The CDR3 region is CASSFGSQPQHF. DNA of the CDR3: TGTGCCAGCAGTTTTGGTTCCCAGCCCCAGCATTTT.

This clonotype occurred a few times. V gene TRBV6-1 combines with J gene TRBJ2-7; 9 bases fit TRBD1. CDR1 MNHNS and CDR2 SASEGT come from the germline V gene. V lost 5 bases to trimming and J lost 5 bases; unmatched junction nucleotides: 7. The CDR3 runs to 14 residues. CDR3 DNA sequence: TGTGCCAGCAGTACCCCGGGACAGGGACACGAGCAGTACTTC. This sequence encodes CASSTPGQGHEQYF.

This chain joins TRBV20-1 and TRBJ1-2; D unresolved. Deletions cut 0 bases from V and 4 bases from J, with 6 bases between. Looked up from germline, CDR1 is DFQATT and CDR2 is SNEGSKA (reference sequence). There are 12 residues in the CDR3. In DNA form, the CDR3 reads TGCAGTGCTAGAGATCTTCGCTATGGCTACACCTTC. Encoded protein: CSARDLRYGYTF.

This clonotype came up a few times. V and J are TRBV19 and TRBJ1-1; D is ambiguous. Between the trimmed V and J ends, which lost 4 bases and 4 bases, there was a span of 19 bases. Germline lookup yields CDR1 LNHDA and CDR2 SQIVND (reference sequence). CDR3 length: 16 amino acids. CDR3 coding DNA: TGTGCCAGTAGTAGCGGGGTAAAGAAAGGAGCCACTGAAGCTTTCTTT. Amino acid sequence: CASSSGVKKGATEAFF.

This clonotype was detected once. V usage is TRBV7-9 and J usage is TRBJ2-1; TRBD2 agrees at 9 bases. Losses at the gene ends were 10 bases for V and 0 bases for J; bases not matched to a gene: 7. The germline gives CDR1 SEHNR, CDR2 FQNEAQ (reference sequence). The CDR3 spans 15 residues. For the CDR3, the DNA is TGTGCCATTCCTCTAGCGGGAACCTCCTACAATGAGCAGTTCTTC. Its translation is CAIPLAGTSYNEQFF.

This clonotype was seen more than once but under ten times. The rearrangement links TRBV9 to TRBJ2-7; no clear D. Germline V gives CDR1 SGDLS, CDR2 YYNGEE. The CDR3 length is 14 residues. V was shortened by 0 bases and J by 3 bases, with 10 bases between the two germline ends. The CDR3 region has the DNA TGTGCCAGCAGCGTAGGTACAGCGAACTACGAGCAGTACTTC. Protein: CASSVGTANYEQYF.

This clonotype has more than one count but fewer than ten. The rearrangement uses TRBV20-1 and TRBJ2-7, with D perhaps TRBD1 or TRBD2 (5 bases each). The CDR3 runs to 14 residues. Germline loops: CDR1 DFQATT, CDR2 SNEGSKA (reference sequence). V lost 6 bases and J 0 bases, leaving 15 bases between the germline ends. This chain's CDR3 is CSARQRAHSYEQYF. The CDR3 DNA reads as TGCAGTGCACGACAGAGGGCCCACTCCTACGAGCAGTACTTC.

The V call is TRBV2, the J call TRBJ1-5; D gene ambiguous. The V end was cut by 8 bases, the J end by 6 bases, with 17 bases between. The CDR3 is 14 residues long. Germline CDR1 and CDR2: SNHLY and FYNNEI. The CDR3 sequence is CASSVGRRSQPQHF. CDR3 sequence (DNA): TGTGCCAGCTCCGTGGGCCGGAGGAGTCAGCCCCAGCATTTT.

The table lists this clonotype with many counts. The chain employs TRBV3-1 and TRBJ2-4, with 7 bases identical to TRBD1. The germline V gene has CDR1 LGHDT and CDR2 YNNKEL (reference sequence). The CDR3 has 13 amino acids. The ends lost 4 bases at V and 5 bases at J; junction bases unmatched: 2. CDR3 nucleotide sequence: TGTGCCAGCAGCCTTGGACAGGAAAACATTCAGTACTTC. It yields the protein CASSLGQENIQYF. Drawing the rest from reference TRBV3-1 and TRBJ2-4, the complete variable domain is DTAVSQTPKYLVTQMGNDKSIKCEQNLGHDTMYWYKQDSKKFLKIMFSYNNKELIINETVPNRFSPKSPDKAHLNLHINSLELGDSAVYFCASSLGQENIQYFGAGTRLSVL.

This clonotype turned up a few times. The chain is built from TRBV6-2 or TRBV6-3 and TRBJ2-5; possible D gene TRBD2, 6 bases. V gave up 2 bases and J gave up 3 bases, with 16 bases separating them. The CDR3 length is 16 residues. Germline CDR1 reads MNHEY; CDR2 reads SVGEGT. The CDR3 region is CASSYEVGGKKETQYF. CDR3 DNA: TGTGCCAGCAGTTACGAGGTCGGCGGGAAGAAAGAGACCCAGTACTTC.

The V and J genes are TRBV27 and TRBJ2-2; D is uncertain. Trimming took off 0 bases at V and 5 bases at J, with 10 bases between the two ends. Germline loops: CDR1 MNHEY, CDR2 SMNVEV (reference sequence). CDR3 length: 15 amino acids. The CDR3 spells CASSLSVGSTGELFF. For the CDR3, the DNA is TGTGCCAGCAGTTTATCAGTCGGGTCGACCGGGGAGCTGTTTTTT.

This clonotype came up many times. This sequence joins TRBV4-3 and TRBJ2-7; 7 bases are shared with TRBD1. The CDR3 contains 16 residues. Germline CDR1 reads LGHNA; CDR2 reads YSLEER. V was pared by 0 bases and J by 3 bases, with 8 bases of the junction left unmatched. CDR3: CASSQDLTGPVYEQYF. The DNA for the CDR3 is TGCGCCAGCAGCCAAGATTTGACAGGGCCGGTCTACGAGCAGTACTTC.

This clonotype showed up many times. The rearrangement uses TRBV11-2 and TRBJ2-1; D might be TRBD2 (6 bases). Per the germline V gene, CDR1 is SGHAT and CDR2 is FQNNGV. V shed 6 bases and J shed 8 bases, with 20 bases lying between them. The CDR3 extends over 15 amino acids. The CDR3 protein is CASRGPLGLADEQFF. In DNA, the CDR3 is TGTGCCAGCAGAGGGCCATTAGGGTTAGCGGATGAGCAGTTCTTC.

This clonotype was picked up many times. In nucleotides, the CDR3 is TGTGCCAGCAGTGTAACCGGGACAGGCCAACGTCGTGAGCAGTTCTTC. This sequence encodes CASSVTGTGQRREQFF. This chain uses TRBV28 with TRBJ2-1; 8 bases are a match to TRBD1. The CDR3 length is 16 residues. Germline values: CDR1 MDHEN, CDR2 SYDVKM. Trimming at V came to 5 bases and at J to 9 bases, leaving 15 bases not matched to a gene.

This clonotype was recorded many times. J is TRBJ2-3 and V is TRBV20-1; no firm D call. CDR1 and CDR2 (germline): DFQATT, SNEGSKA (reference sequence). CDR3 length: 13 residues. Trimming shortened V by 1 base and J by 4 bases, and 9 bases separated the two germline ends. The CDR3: CSARGTYPDTQYF. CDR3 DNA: TGCAGTGCTAGAGGCACGTACCCAGATACGCAGTATTTT.

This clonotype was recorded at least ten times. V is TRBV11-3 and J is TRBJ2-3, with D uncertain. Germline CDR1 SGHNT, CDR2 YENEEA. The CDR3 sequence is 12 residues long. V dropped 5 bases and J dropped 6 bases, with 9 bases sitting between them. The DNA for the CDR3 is TGTGCCAGCAGCGCAGGATCCGATACGCAGTATTTT. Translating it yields CASSAGSDTQYF.

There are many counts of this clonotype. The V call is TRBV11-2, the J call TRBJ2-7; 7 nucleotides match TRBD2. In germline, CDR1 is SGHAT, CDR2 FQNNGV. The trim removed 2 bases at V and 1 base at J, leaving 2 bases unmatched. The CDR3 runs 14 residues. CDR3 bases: TGTGCCAGCAGCTTACTAGCGGCATCCTACGAGCAGTACTTC. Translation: CASSLLAASYEQYF.

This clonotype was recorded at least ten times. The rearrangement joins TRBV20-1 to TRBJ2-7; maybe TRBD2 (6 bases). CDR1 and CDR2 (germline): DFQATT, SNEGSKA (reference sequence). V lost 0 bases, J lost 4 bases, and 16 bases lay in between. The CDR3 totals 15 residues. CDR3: CSARDRETGRYEQYF. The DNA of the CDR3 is TGCAGTGCTAGAGATCGGGAGACGGGGAGGTACGAGCAGTACTTC.

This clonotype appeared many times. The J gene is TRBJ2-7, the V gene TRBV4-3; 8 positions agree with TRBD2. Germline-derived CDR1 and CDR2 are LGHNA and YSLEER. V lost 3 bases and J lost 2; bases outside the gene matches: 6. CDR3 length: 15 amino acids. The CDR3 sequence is CASSHSSGLPYEQYF. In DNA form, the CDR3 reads TGCGCCAGCAGCCATTCTAGCGGGCTACCCTACGAGCAGTACTTC.

The CDR3 spells CSASPGKEEPQHF. The CDR3 DNA reads as TGCAGTGCCAGCCCAGGGAAAGAGGAGCCCCAGCATTTT. The V call is TRBV20-1, the J call TRBJ1-5; a possible D gene is TRBD1 (5 bases). There are 13 residues in the CDR3. Looked up from germline, CDR1 is DFQATT and CDR2 is SNEGSKA (reference sequence). The V end lost 6 bases, the J end lost 8 bases, and 17 bases lay between the germline ends.

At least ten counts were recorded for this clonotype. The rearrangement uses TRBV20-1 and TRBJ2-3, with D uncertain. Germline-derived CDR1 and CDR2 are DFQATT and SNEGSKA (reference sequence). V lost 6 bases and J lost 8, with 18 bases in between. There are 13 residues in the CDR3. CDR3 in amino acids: CSALGDTSFTQYF. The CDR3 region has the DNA TGCAGTGCCCTCGGAGACACCTCGTTTACGCAGTATTTT.

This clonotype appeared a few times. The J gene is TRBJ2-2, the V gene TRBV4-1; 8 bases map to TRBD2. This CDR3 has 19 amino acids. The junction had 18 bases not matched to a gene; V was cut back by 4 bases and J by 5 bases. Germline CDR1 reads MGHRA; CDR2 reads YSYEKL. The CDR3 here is CASSPDLPLAEGGTGELFF. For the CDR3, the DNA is TGCGCCAGCAGCCCAGATCTTCCACTAGCGGAGGGGGGGACCGGGGAGCTGTTTTTT.

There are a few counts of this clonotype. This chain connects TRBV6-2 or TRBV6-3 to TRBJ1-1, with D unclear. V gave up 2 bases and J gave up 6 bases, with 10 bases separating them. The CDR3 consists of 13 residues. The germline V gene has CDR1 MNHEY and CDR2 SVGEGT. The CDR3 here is CASSYQRGSEAFF. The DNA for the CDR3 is TGTGCCAGCAGTTACCAGCGCGGCTCTGAAGCTTTCTTT.

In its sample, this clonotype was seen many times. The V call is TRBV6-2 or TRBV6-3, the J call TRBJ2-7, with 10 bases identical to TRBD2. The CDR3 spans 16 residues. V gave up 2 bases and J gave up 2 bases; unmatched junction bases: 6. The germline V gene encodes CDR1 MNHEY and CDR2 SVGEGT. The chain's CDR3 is CASSYASGSTPYEQYF. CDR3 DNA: TGTGCCAGCAGTTACGCTAGCGGGAGTACCCCCTACGAGCAGTACTTC.